The 24 T cell receptor beta chains in this list originate from one sample, sequenced in a study of T cell changes during pregnancy in multiple sclerosis. Repertoires were generated with immunoSEQ multiplex PCR, while TCRdb's copy carries only in-frame clones and drops some. The sample holds more than 40,000 clones; more than 85% are singletons and the top ten take about 9.8%. The sequencing used CD8+ T cells from peripheral blood mononuclear cells, collected after pregnancy. The receptor set was obtained from a female donor with multiple sclerosis, enrolled in a pregnancy study.

The chain combines TRBV7-9 with TRBJ2-1; tentatively, D is TRBD1 (7 bases). Germline V gene data show CDR1 as SEHNR and CDR2 as FQNEAQ (reference sequence). V lost 5 bases and J lost 8, with 10 bases in between. This CDR3 is 12 amino acids long. CDR3 DNA: TGTGCCAGCAGCCTCAGGGGGGATGAGCAGTTCTTC. Residues: CASSLRGDEQFF.

This chain joins TRBV6-5 and TRBJ1-2; D might be TRBD1 (5 bases). This CDR3 is 16 amino acids long. From germline, CDR1 is MNHEY and CDR2 SVGAGI. Trimming removed 0 bases from V and 3 bases from J, with 14 bases in between. This chain's CDR3 is CASSYSISGDDYGYTF. The CDR3 nucleotides are TGTGCCAGCAGTTACTCGATCTCGGGGGATGACTATGGCTACACCTTC.

The chain links TRBV7-8 to TRBJ1-1, with 9 bases fitting TRBD1. Germline-derived CDR1 and CDR2 are SGHVS and FQNEAQ. With 5 bases clipped from V and 3 bases from J, the junction kept 7 bases outside the gene matches. The length of the CDR3 is 15 residues. The CDR3 is CASSDNRGLDTEAFF. CDR3 bases: TGTGCCAGCAGCGACAACAGGGGGCTGGACACTGAAGCTTTCTTT. Filled out from reference TRBV7-8 and TRBJ1-1, the complete variable domain reads GAGVSQSPRYKVAKRGQDVALRCDPISGHVSLFWYQQALGQGPEFLTYFQNEAQLDKSGLPSDRFFAERPEGSVSTLKIQRTQQEDSAVYLCASSDNRGLDTEAFFGQGTRLTVV.

The chain employs TRBV19 and TRBJ1-5, with 9 bases aligning to TRBD1. In germline, CDR1 is LNHDA, CDR2 SQIVND (reference sequence). This CDR3 contains 12 residues. Trimming at V came to 1 base and at J to 14 bases, leaving 3 bases not matched to a gene. The CDR3 sequence is CASSIGGQGKHF. The CDR3 nucleotides read TGTGCCAGTAGTATAGGGGGACAGGGCAAGCATTTT.

The chain links TRBV13 to TRBJ2-7, with TRBD2 matching over 11 bases. The length of the CDR3 is 17 residues. With V trimmed by 6 bases and J by 7 bases, 17 bases remained unmatched. The germline V gene has CDR1 PRHDT and CDR2 FYEKMQ (reference sequence). The CDR3 sequence is CASSSVGILAGGDEQYF. The CDR3 DNA reads TGTGCCAGCAGTTCGGTGGGTATCCTAGCGGGAGGAGATGAGCAGTACTTC.

The J gene is TRBJ2-1, the V gene TRBV7-6; 10 bases are a match to TRBD1. Unmatched junction bases numbered 5, after V lost 5 bases and J lost 7 bases. Germline CDR1 SGHVS, CDR2 FNYEAQ. This CDR3 comprises 14 residues. In nucleotides, the CDR3 is TGTGCCAGCAGCCCGGGACAGGGGAGGAATGAGCAGTTCTTC. Translating gives CASSPGQGRNEQFF.

The chain uses TRBV29-1 and TRBJ2-1, with D hard to call. V lost 3 bases and J 8 bases, leaving 11 bases between the germline ends. CDR3 length: 12 amino acids. Per germline, CDR1 SQVTM and CDR2 ANQGSEA. The CDR3 nucleotides are TGCAGCGTTGATGGCTCCGGGTATGAGCAGTTCTTC. Protein sequence: CSVDGSGYEQFF.

V is TRBV27 and J is TRBJ1-4; D may be TRBD1 (5 bases). Germline CDR1 and CDR2: MNHEY and SMNVEV (reference sequence). The CDR3 runs 14 residues. Trimming took 3 bases from V and 4 from J, leaving 9 bases between them. The CDR3, as DNA: TGTGCCAGCAGTTTTTCCGGGGGTAATGAAAAACTGTTTTTT. The encoded protein is CASSFSGGNEKLFF.

This chain joins TRBV19 and TRBJ2-2; TRBD2 matches 14 bases. The CDR3 is 18 amino acids. V lost 4 bases, J lost 0 bases, and 4 bases stayed unmatched. The germline gives CDR1 LNHDA, CDR2 SQIVND (reference sequence). CDR3 in DNA: TGTGCCAGTAGTAGGGGACTAGCGGGAGAGTCGAACACCGGGGAGCTGTTTTTT. The encoded protein is CASSRGLAGESNTGELFF.

The J gene is TRBJ2-5, the V gene TRBV5-1; D is ambiguous. Trimming took 0 bases from V and 5 from J, leaving 5 bases between them. The CDR3 sequence is 12 residues long. From germline, CDR1 is SGHRS and CDR2 YFSETQ. DNA for the CDR3: TGCGCCAGCAGCTTGGCCCCGGAGACCCAGTACTTC. Residues: CASSLAPETQYF.

V and J are TRBV7-3 and TRBJ1-6; D ambiguous. The CDR3 totals 15 residues. V was trimmed by 0 bases and J by 10 bases, leaving 13 bases between them. Germline-derived CDR1 and CDR2 are SGHTA and FQGTGA. For the CDR3, the DNA is TGTGCCAGCAGCTTAACGGCAGGCTTAGGCTCACCCCTCCACTTT. This gives the protein CASSLTAGLGSPLHF.

This chain joins TRBV19 and TRBJ1-5, with D possibly TRBD1 on 6 matching bases. Per germline, CDR1 LNHDA and CDR2 SQIVND (reference sequence). V was clipped by 3 bases and J by 2 bases, with 11 bases between them. The CDR3 sequence is 15 residues long. CDR3 amino acids: CASSIGGLGNQPQHF. DNA of the CDR3: TGTGCCAGTAGTATCGGGGGGCTTGGCAATCAGCCCCAGCATTTT.

This clone was seen only once. The rearrangement uses TRBV5-1 and TRBJ2-5, with TRBD2 identical over 8 bases. V dropped 0 bases and J dropped 5; count of bases not matched to a gene: 9. In germline, CDR1 is SGHRS, CDR2 YFSETQ. This CDR3 contains 16 residues. The DNA for the CDR3 is TGCGCCAGCAGCTTGGTTAGCGGGACTTTGGGGGAGACCCAGTACTTC. Translation gives CASSLVSGTLGETQYF.

V and J are TRBV7-6 and TRBJ1-2; 9 bases map to TRBD1. This CDR3 has 17 amino acids. Germline CDR1 SGHVS, CDR2 FNYEAQ. Trimming took 5 bases from V and 3 from J; bases not matched to a gene: 13. In DNA form, the CDR3 reads TGTGCCAGCAGCCCTCAGTTCCTAACAGGGGGCTACTATGGCTACACCTTC. Translated: CASSPQFLTGGYYGYTF. The full variable domain, in which reference TRBV7-6 and TRBJ1-2 provide the parts outside the CDR3, is GAGVSQSPRYKVTKRGQDVALRCDPISGHVSLYWYRQALGQGPEFLTYFNYEAQQDKSGLPNDRFSAERPEGSISTLTIQRTEQRDSAMYRCASSPQFLTGGYYGYTFGSGTRLTVV.

The V gene is TRBV21-1, the J gene TRBJ2-1; the table gives TRBD2 as D, unverified against the DNA. TRBV21-1 constitutes a pseudogene. CDR3 length: 15 residues. CDR3 region: CASSLTRDGSNEQFF. The DNA for the CDR3 is TGTGCCAGCAGCCTGACTAGAGATGGGTCGAATGAGCAGTTCTTC.

This rearrangement joins TRBV9 to TRBJ2-1; maybe TRBD2 (7 bases). The CDR3 extends over 15 amino acids. V was clipped by 4 bases and J by 4 bases, with 15 bases between them. The V gene's germline CDR1 is SGDLS and CDR2 YYNGEE. In DNA form, the CDR3 reads TGTGCCAGCAGCCTGAGGGGGGAGGGGTACAATGAGCAGTTCTTC. Translation gives CASSLRGEGYNEQFF.

V and J are TRBV11-3 and TRBJ1-3, with 7 nucleotides matching TRBD1. The ends lost 3 bases at V and 5 bases at J; junction bases unmatched: 7. Germline-derived CDR1 and CDR2 are SGHNT and YENEEA. CDR3 length equals 15 residues. In DNA form, the CDR3 reads TGTGCCAGCAGCTTGGTACGACAGGGTCGAAACACCATATATTTT. Protein sequence: CASSLVRQGRNTIYF.

This clone was seen a handful of times. DNA of the CDR3: TGTGCCAGCAGTTCCCCAGGGTATGGCTACACCTTC. Translation gives CASSSPGYGYTF. This chain connects TRBV6-5 to TRBJ1-2, with D maybe TRBD1 (5 bases). The CDR3 totals 12 residues. V lost 4 bases and J lost 5, with 8 bases in between. Per the germline V gene, CDR1 is MNHEY and CDR2 is SVGAGI.

The chain is built from TRBV7-9 and TRBJ1-4; 8 nucleotides align to TRBD1. This CDR3 spans 14 amino acids. Trimming cost V 6 bases and J 8 bases; bases outside gene matches: 8. Per germline, CDR1 SEHNR and CDR2 FQNEAQ (reference sequence). CDR3 sequence (DNA): TGTGCCAGCAGTCCGGACAGGGAAGGAGAAAAACTGTTTTTT. Translation: CASSPDREGEKLFF.

The CDR3 region has the DNA TGTGCCAGCAGCTTAGTAGCGGGGGGCCTCGATGAGCAGTTCTTC. This translates into CASSLVAGGLDEQFF. The chain is built from TRBV7-7 and TRBJ2-1; 10 bases agree with TRBD2. Trimming at V came to 1 base and at J to 8 bases, leaving 5 bases not matched to a gene. Germline lookup yields CDR1 SSHAT and CDR2 FNYEAQ (reference sequence). The CDR3 is made up of 15 amino acids.

The chain links TRBV12-5 to TRBJ1-1; D uncertain. The length of the CDR3 is 15 residues. Germline CDR1 and CDR2: LGHNT and FRNRAP. V dropped 0 bases and J dropped 4 bases, with 12 bases sitting between them. This CDR3 reads CASGLVLRGPTEAFF. The CDR3 region has the DNA TGTGCTAGTGGTTTGGTACTAAGAGGGCCCACTGAAGCTTTCTTT.

The gene calls are TRBV2 and TRBJ2-7; TRBD1 aligns across 10 bases. Germline values: CDR1 SNHLY, CDR2 FYNNEI. This CDR3 has 15 residues. Unmatched junction bases numbered 7, after V lost 6 bases and J lost 2 bases. As DNA, the CDR3 is TGTGCCAGCAGAGCGGGACAGGGGACTACCTACGAGCAGTACTTC. It specifies CASRAGQGTTYEQYF.

The chain is built from TRBV5-4 and TRBJ2-7; D possibly corresponds to TRBD1 (6 bases). The germline CDR1 and CDR2 sequences are SGHNT and YYREEE (reference sequence). The CDR3 consists of 15 residues. Trimming shortened V by 4 bases and J by 4 bases, and 18 bases separated the two germline ends. In DNA, the CDR3 is TGTGCCAGCAGCCCCCAACAGGGTTCGGGATACGAGCAGTACTTC. This codes for CASSPQQGSGYEQYF.

This clone came up once. V and J are TRBV7-8 and TRBJ2-7; 8 nucleotides match TRBD1. The CDR3 spans 16 residues. Germline V gives CDR1 SGHVS, CDR2 FQNEAQ. V lost 5 bases and J lost 5; bases outside the gene matches: 14. In DNA, the CDR3 is TGTGCCAGCAGCGTAGAGCCTACAGGGGGATCCCACGAGCAGTACTTC. Amino acids: CASSVEPTGGSHEQYF.